A selection of T cell receptor beta chains follows, all from one sample in a study of response to subunit inactivated influenza vaccine. MiXCR, applied by TCRdb to the RT-PCR reads, yields one record per CDR3 protein. The sample lists approximately 530,000 distinct CDR3 sequences, about 8% seen once, with over 10% in the top ten. The source was PBMCs from blood, collected approximately 25 months after vaccination. The source of these receptors is a man in his fifties or sixties who received an inactivated influenza vaccine. The CDR3 runs from the conserved cysteine through the conserved F or W. A D gene is named only where the DNA matches it firmly. Some rows mark clone size as missing; the rest say once, few, many or name a class of expanded clone.

clone_size: NA
d_call: TRBD1
j_call: TRBJ1-1
v_call: TRBV9
cdr3_aa: CASSVGQGASEAFF
cdr3_nt: TGTGCCAGCAGCGTGGGGCAGGGGGCCAGTGAAGCTTTCTTT

clone_size: many
d_call: TRBD1
j_call: TRBJ1-2
v_call: TRBV12-3/TRBV12-4
cdr3_aa: CASSLGQGDPYGYTF
cdr3_nt: TGTGCCAGCAGTTTAGGACAGGGAGATCCTTATGGCTACACCTTC

clone_size: many
d_call: NA
j_call: TRBJ1-5
v_call: TRBV20-1
cdr3_aa: CSARRRERQPQHF
cdr3_nt: TGCAGTGCTAGACGCAGGGAGAGGCAGCCCCAGCATTTT

clone_size: few
d_call: NA
j_call: TRBJ2-5
v_call: TRBV5-1
cdr3_aa: CASSLDPGPQETQYF
cdr3_nt: TGCGCCAGCAGCTTGGATCCAGGGCCTCAAGAGACCCAGTACTTC

clone_size: many
d_call: NA
j_call: TRBJ2-3
v_call: TRBV24-1
cdr3_aa: CATSASQNTDTQYF
cdr3_nt: TGTGCCACCAGTGCGTCACAAAACACAGATACGCAGTATTTT

clone_size: many
d_call: TRBD2
j_call: TRBJ2-5
v_call: TRBV10-2
cdr3_aa: CASTPGLQEETQYF
cdr3_nt: TGCGCCAGCACTCCGGGACTACAAGAAGAGACCCAGTACTTC

clone_size: NA
d_call: TRBD2
j_call: TRBJ2-5
v_call: TRBV10-3
cdr3_aa: CAIRKETSRFETQYF
cdr3_nt: TGTGCCATCAGAAAGGAGACTAGCCGTTTTGAGACCCAGTACTTC

clone_size: few
d_call: NA
j_call: TRBJ2-1
v_call: TRBV5-1
cdr3_aa: CASSPWGAASNEQFF
cdr3_nt: TGCGCCAGCAGCCCGTGGGGGGCTGCTTCAAATGAGCAGTTCTTC

clone_size: NA
d_call: NA
j_call: TRBJ1-1
v_call: TRBV11-2
cdr3_aa: CASSFSEAGDTEAFF
cdr3_nt: TGTGCCAGCAGCTTTTCGGAAGCGGGGGACACTGAAGCTTTCTTT

clone_size: few
d_call: TRBD2
j_call: TRBJ2-1
v_call: TRBV20-1
cdr3_aa: CSARDHAGAGVVNEQFF
cdr3_nt: TGCAGTGCTAGAGATCACGCCGGGGCGGGGGTCGTAAATGAGCAGTTCTTC

clone_size: many
d_call: TRBD1
j_call: TRBJ2-5
v_call: TRBV29-1
cdr3_aa: CSVRQGRETQYF
cdr3_nt: TGCAGCGTAAGACAGGGTCGAGAGACCCAGTACTTC

clone_size: few
d_call: TRBD2
j_call: TRBJ2-1
v_call: TRBV7-9
cdr3_aa: CASSLRTSGHSYNEQFF
cdr3_nt: TGTGCCAGCAGCCTCCGGACTAGCGGACACTCCTACAATGAGCAGTTCTTC

clone_size: few
d_call: NA
j_call: TRBJ2-7
v_call: TRBV3-1
cdr3_aa: CASSQSVGAEQYF
cdr3_nt: TGTGCCAGCAGCCAATCGGTGGGGGCCGAGCAGTACTTC

clone_size: many
d_call: TRBD1
j_call: TRBJ1-2
v_call: TRBV6-6
cdr3_aa: CASRAGTGLGYTF
cdr3_nt: TGTGCCAGCAGGGCCGGGACAGGGCTTGGCTACACCTTC

clone_size: NA
d_call: NA
j_call: TRBJ1-2
v_call: TRBV7-9
cdr3_aa: CASSRDGSYGYTF
cdr3_nt: TGTGCCAGCAGCCGTGACGGCTCCTATGGCTACACCTTC

clone_size: NA
d_call: TRBD2
j_call: TRBJ2-5
v_call: TRBV20-1
cdr3_aa: CSAIGTSGGRETQYF
cdr3_nt: TGCAGTGCTATCGGGACTAGCGGAGGCCGGGAGACCCAGTACTTC

clone_size: NA
d_call: TRBD1
j_call: TRBJ2-7
v_call: TRBV20-1
cdr3_aa: CSAEGQGHYEQYF
cdr3_nt: TGCAGTGCCGAGGGACAGGGTCACTACGAGCAGTACTTC

clone_size: NA
d_call: NA
j_call: TRBJ1-1
v_call: TRBV20-1
cdr3_aa: CTAPWNTEAFF
cdr3_nt: TGCACCGCGCCCTGGAACACTGAAGCTTTCTTT

clone_size: NA
d_call: TRBD2
j_call: TRBJ2-3
v_call: TRBV10-3
cdr3_aa: CAISEPGLAATDTQYF
cdr3_nt: TGTGCCATCAGTGAACCGGGACTAGCGGCCACAGATACGCAGTATTTT

clone_size: few
d_call: TRBD2
j_call: TRBJ2-1
v_call: TRBV10-3
cdr3_aa: CAISESGGGPYNEQFF
cdr3_nt: TGTGCCATCAGTGAGTCCGGCGGGGGGCCCTACAATGAGCAGTTCTTC

clone_size: few
d_call: TRBD1
j_call: TRBJ1-5
v_call: TRBV6-2/TRBV6-3
cdr3_aa: CASNRQGYQPQHF
cdr3_nt: TGTGCCAGCAACCGACAGGGGTATCAGCCCCAGCATTTT

clone_size: many
d_call: NA
j_call: TRBJ2-7
v_call: TRBV20-1
cdr3_aa: CSARVRRGPYEQYF
cdr3_nt: TGCAGTGCTAGAGTTAGAAGGGGCCCCTACGAGCAGTACTTC

clone_size: many
d_call: NA
j_call: TRBJ2-2
v_call: TRBV12-3/TRBV12-4
cdr3_aa: CASSPQGELFF
cdr3_nt: TGTGCCAGCAGTCCCCAGGGGGAGCTGTTTTTT

clone_size: few
d_call: TRBD2
j_call: TRBJ2-3
v_call: TRBV6-1
cdr3_aa: CASKRGGADTQYF
cdr3_nt: TGTGCCAGTAAGCGGGGTGGGGCAGATACGCAGTATTTT

clone_size: NA
d_call: NA
j_call: TRBJ2-3
v_call: TRBV20-1
cdr3_aa: CSVERVDTQYF
cdr3_nt: TGCAGTGTCGAGAGGGTGGATACGCAGTATTTT

clone_size: few
d_call: NA
j_call: TRBJ2-7
v_call: TRBV5-5
cdr3_aa: CASSFRENYEQYF
cdr3_nt: TGTGCCAGCAGCTTCCGTGAGAACTACGAGCAGTACTTC

clone_size: many
d_call: TRBD1
j_call: TRBJ2-5
v_call: TRBV20-1
cdr3_aa: CSASRGRGETQYF
cdr3_nt: TGCAGTGCTAGTAGGGGGCGCGGTGAGACCCAGTACTTC

clone_size: few
d_call: TRBD1
j_call: TRBJ2-1
v_call: TRBV18
cdr3_aa: CASSQNLGQGNEQFF
cdr3_nt: TGTGCCAGCTCACAAAATCTTGGACAGGGGAATGAGCAGTTCTTC

clone_size: NA
d_call: TRBD1
j_call: TRBJ2-7
v_call: TRBV6-2/TRBV6-3
cdr3_aa: CASSYLGQEISYEQYF
cdr3_nt: TGTGCCAGCAGTTACCTGGGACAGGAGATTTCCTACGAGCAGTACTTC

clone_size: NA
d_call: NA
j_call: TRBJ1-3
v_call: TRBV21-1
cdr3_aa: CASSKGRGGAFSGNTIYF
cdr3_nt: TGTGCCAGCAGCAAAGGGCGTGGGGGAGCCTTCTCTGGAAACACCATATATTTT

clone_size: NA
d_call: TRBD1
j_call: TRBJ2-4
v_call: TRBV20-1
cdr3_aa: CSARGQGPKLAKNIQYF
cdr3_nt: TGCAGTGCTAGAGGACAGGGGCCGAAGCTAGCCAAAAACATTCAGTACTTC

clone_size: NA
d_call: TRBD2
j_call: TRBJ2-1
v_call: TRBV7-2
cdr3_aa: CASSLVTGGHNEQFF
cdr3_nt: TGTGCCAGCAGCTTAGTTACGGGAGGGCACAATGAGCAGTTCTTC

clone_size: NA
d_call: NA
j_call: TRBJ2-5
v_call: TRBV6-1
cdr3_aa: CASKETTGQETQYF
cdr3_nt: TGTGCCAGCAAAGAGACGACAGGCCAAGAGACCCAGTACTTC

clone_size: few
d_call: TRBD1
j_call: TRBJ2-5
v_call: TRBV6-1
cdr3_aa: CASSVAGGQETQYF
cdr3_nt: TGTGCCAGCAGTGTGGCAGGGGGCCAAGAGACCCAGTACTTC

clone_size: NA
d_call: TRBD1
j_call: TRBJ2-3
v_call: TRBV20-1
cdr3_aa: CSANGQGNTDTQYF
cdr3_nt: TGCAGTGCTAACGGACAGGGGAACACAGATACGCAGTATTTT

clone_size: NA
d_call: NA
j_call: TRBJ2-3
v_call: TRBV12-3/TRBV12-4
cdr3_aa: CASRTYLYSTDTQYF
cdr3_nt: TGTGCCAGCCGGACATATCTCTATAGCACAGATACGCAGTATTTT

clone_size: NA
d_call: TRBD2
j_call: TRBJ2-7
v_call: TRBV9
cdr3_aa: CASSVAPSGRTYEQYF
cdr3_nt: TGTGCCAGCAGCGTAGCCCCTAGCGGGAGAACCTACGAGCAGTACTTC

clone_size: few
d_call: NA
j_call: TRBJ2-5
v_call: TRBV11-2
cdr3_aa: CASSLEFPGPLRVTQYF
cdr3_nt: TGTGCCAGCAGCTTAGAGTTTCCAGGACCCCTGCGGGTGACCCAGTACTTC